The source of this T cell receptor (beta chain) is a study of regulatory T cells in long-lasting Graves disease. Worth noting for this clonotype: Its antigen remains unidentified.

Study-wide results and caveats: New patients shared more than 950 public clonotypes, and persistent patients shared more, with approximately 2,600.

This sample's time point: newly diagnosed GD, antithyroid drugs for less than 3 months. Researchers made the TCR library from RNA that was extracted from PBMCs. One endocrinology department in Xi'an, China, was where patients came from. CDR3-region Arm-PCR and iRepertoire HTBI primers produced the TCR beta libraries. MiXCR, run by TCRdb on the multiplex PCR reads, gives a single entry per CDR3 protein. In the table there are about 440,000 distinct CDR3 sequences, 15% to 20% of which are singletons. These same data were also listed under a study on T cells in Graves' hyperthyroidism and ophthalmopathy. From that paper: Clinical symptoms, serum thyroxine and TRAb, thyroid ultrasound and orbital computed tomography were used for the diagnoses. HTBI primers were the set used in a first-round RT-PCR of the TCR CDR3.

Sequenced here: peripheral blood mononuclear cells (PBMCs), sampled at new diagnosis, from a patient treated with antithyroid drugs. The receptor comes from a woman aged 18-29 years with Graves disease.

CDR3 protein: CASSQERHYNEQFF. The CDR3 DNA follows: TGTGCCAGCAGCCAAGAAAGACATTACAATGAGCAGTTCTTC. The chain recombines TRBV14 with TRBJ2-1; D is uncertain. This CDR3 contains 14 residues. With 0 bases removed from V and 4 bases from J, the gap between germline ends came to 7 bases. The germline V gene has CDR1 SGHDN and CDR2 FVKESK.